A selection of T cell receptor beta chains follows, all from one sample in a study of T-cell reconstitution after alpha-beta-depleted transplantation in children. TCRdb re-analysed the PCR reads in MiXCR, keeping a single row per CDR3 protein. The sample lists 190,000 or so distinct CDR3 sequences; about 6% were seen once. The source material was PBMCs, sampled before TCRalphabeta/CD19-depleted stem cell transplant. These receptors were taken from a girl less than two years old with combined immunodeficiency, due to receive a stem cell transplant. Both conserved end residues are part of each CDR3. A D gene is named only where the DNA matches it firmly. Part of the rows lack a size; the others show once, few, many or a class for expanded clones.

>-|TRBV12-3/TRBV12-4|TRBJ1-6|-
TGTGCCAGCAGTTTAACCCCCCCAGGCGTAAATTCACCCCTCCACTTT
CASSLTPPGVNSPLHF
>many|TRBV4-3|TRBJ1-2|-
TGCGCCAGCAGCCAAGTGTCTGGGTACTATGGCTACACCTTC
CASSQVSGYYGYTF
>many|TRBV6-5|TRBJ2-5|TRBD2
TGTGCCAGCAGTATGGGACTAGCGGCAGAGACCCAGTACTTC
CASSMGLAAETQYF
>many|TRBV4-1|TRBJ2-7|-
TGCGCCAGCAGCCAAGTGGGGGGAAACCCCTACGAGCAGTACTTC
CASSQVGGNPYEQYF
>many|TRBV4-1|TRBJ2-7|-
TGCGCCAGCAGCCAAGGTCGCTTCTCCTACGAGCAGTACTTC
CASSQGRFSYEQYF
>few|TRBV30|TRBJ2-5|TRBD1
TGTGCCTGGAGTGTAACAGGGGGAGAGACCCAGTACTTC
CAWSVTGGETQYF
>many|TRBV28|TRBJ2-3|TRBD2
TGTGCCAGCAGTCAACTAGCGGAAGAAGGGGCAGATACGCAGTATTTT
CASSQLAEEGADTQYF
>many|TRBV5-1|TRBJ1-1|-
TGCGCCAGCAGCTTGAGAGGAGTGGGGGCTGACACTGAAGCTTTCTTT
CASSLRGVGADTEAFF
>many|TRBV5-1|TRBJ1-1|TRBD1
TGCGCCAGCAGCCCTTATGGGTCAGGGGGCACTCTTGAAGCTTTCTTT
CASSPYGSGGTLEAFF
>many|TRBV28|TRBJ2-1|-
TGTGCCAGCAGTTTATTACCGGACAGCCTCTACAATGAGCAGTTCTTC
CASSLLPDSLYNEQFF
>many|TRBV7-9|TRBJ2-1|-
TGTGCCAGCAGCCCAAAGGGGCGGAATGAGCAGTTCTTC
CASSPKGRNEQFF
>many|TRBV28|TRBJ2-5|-
TGTGCCAGCAGTTCTAACCTCGGGCTGCAGTACTTC
CASSSNLGLQYF
>many|TRBV29-1|TRBJ2-5|TRBD2
TGCAGCGTTGAGTCGTGGGAGGGCCGAGAGACCCAGTACTTC
CSVESWEGRETQYF
>many|TRBV20-1|TRBJ2-7|TRBD2
TGCAGTGCCAACAGCGGGATCTACGAGCAGTACTTC
CSANSGIYEQYF
>few|TRBV4-3|TRBJ2-3|TRBD2
TGCGCCAGCAGCCCAGGGACTAATTCAGATACGCAGTATTTT
CASSPGTNSDTQYF
>few|TRBV3-1|TRBJ2-2|TRBD2
TGTGCCAGCTGCCCTATCGGACTAGCGGGAGTTACCGGGGAGCTGTTTTTT
CASCPIGLAGVTGELFF
>many|TRBV5-6|TRBJ2-7|-
TGTGCCAGCAGCTTTCAGGGCTTTTTCGACGAGCAGTACTTC
CASSFQGFFDEQYF
>-|TRBV28|TRBJ2-1|-
TGTGCCAGCAGTTTAAGGTCGTGGGTAGGCGGGCTAAATGAGCAGTTCTTC
CASSLRSWVGGLNEQFF
>-|TRBV28|TRBJ2-1|-
TGTGCCAGCAGTTTATTGGGGGCGGAGTTCTTC
CASSLLGAEFF
>many|TRBV2|TRBJ2-7|-
TGTGCCAGCATCCGGGGTTACGAGCAGTACTTC
CASIRGYEQYF
>many|TRBV27|TRBJ2-7|TRBD2
TGTGCCAGCTCCAACGCCGGGGGGGAGCAGTACTTC
CASSNAGGEQYF
>many|TRBV29-1|TRBJ2-3|-
TGCAGCGTTGAAGGTATACAGGGCAGGGAGGCAGATACGCAGTATTTT
CSVEGIQGREADTQYF
>many|TRBV12-3/TRBV12-4|TRBJ1-1|-
TGTGCCAGCAGTTTGACACGGGCGGGGAACACTGAAGCTTTCTTT
CASSLTRAGNTEAFF
>few|TRBV7-2|TRBJ2-3|-
TGTGCCAGCAGCTTAGCCCCAGCAACAGATACGCAGTATTTT
CASSLAPATDTQYF
>many|TRBV14|TRBJ2-5|-
TGTGCCAGCAGCCAAGAAGTTGAAGAGACCCAGTACTTC
CASSQEVEETQYF
>many|TRBV28|TRBJ2-7|TRBD2
TGTGCCAGCAGTTTAGGACTAGCTGGGACCTACGAGCAGTACTTC
CASSLGLAGTYEQYF
>few|TRBV12-3/TRBV12-4|TRBJ2-1|-
TGTGCCAGCAGTTTGTTCGGGAGCGGTGAGCAGTTCTTC
CASSLFGSGEQFF
>many|TRBV15|TRBJ2-5|TRBD1
TGTGCCAGCAGAGACAGGGGTAAAGAGACCCAGTACTTC
CASRDRGKETQYF
>-|TRBV21-1|TRBJ2-1|-
TGTGCCAGCAGCATACCTGAGCGGGGGCGTTACAATGAGCAGTTCTTC
CASSIPERGRYNEQFF
>many|TRBV9|TRBJ2-2|TRBD2
TGTGCCAGCAGCCCGACCTTGCTAGCGGCCTCCGGGGAGCTGTTTTTT
CASSPTLLAASGELFF
>many|TRBV20-1|TRBJ2-1|TRBD2
TGCAGTGCTAGAGTCGCCGGGACTAGCGGGGGGGCCGATGGTGAGCAGTTCTTC
CSARVAGTSGGADGEQFF
>many|TRBV12-3/TRBV12-4|TRBJ2-1|-
TGTGCCAGCAACCCTAGTGCCTCCTACAATGAGCAGTTCTTC
CASNPSASYNEQFF
>many|TRBV10-3|TRBJ1-1|-
TGTGCCATCAGGAGGGGGAACACTGAAGCTTTCTTT
CAIRRGNTEAFF
>many|TRBV29-1|TRBJ2-5|TRBD2
TGCAGCGTTGGACTAGCGGGGCACCAAGAGACCCAGTACTTC
CSVGLAGHQETQYF
>-|TRBV30|TRBJ1-2|TRBD1
TGTGCCTGGAGTGTGACAGGGAATGGCTACACCTTC
CAWSVTGNGYTF
>many|TRBV12-3/TRBV12-4|TRBJ1-4|-
TGTGCCAGCAGTTTAGGGCGAGCAACTAATGAAAAACTGTTTTTT
CASSLGRATNEKLFF
>many|TRBV4-3|TRBJ2-5|-
TGCGCCAGCAGCCAAGTTCCCTGGTGGCGGGAGACCCAGTACTTC
CASSQVPWWRETQYF
>many|TRBV4-2|TRBJ2-1|-
TGTGCCAGCAGCCAAGAGGGGCTCGCCAATGAGCAGTTCTTC
CASSQEGLANEQFF
>many|TRBV20-1|TRBJ2-7|TRBD2
TGCAGTGCCGAGGGACTAGCGGGAGGAACGGGCTTCTACGAGCAGTACTTC
CSAEGLAGGTGFYEQYF
>many|TRBV27|TRBJ2-7|TRBD1
TGTGCCAGCAGTCTCACAGGGGACGGGTACGAGCAGTACTTC
CASSLTGDGYEQYF
>many|TRBV20-1|TRBJ2-7|-
TGCAGTGCTAGAGGCCCAGCTTTGACCTACGAGCAGTACTTC
CSARGPALTYEQYF
>-|TRBV4-3|TRBJ2-7|-
TGCGCCAGCAGCCTAAGGACGGGACTTAGCGAGCAGTACTTC
CASSLRTGLSEQYF
>many|TRBV7-9|TRBJ1-1|-
TGTGCCAGCAGCTACCTGGGGAAAGGAACTGAAGCTTTCTTT
CASSYLGKGTEAFF
>many|TRBV7-6|TRBJ2-7|-
TGTGCCAGCAGCCCAGAAGGGGGGAGGGACGAGCAGTACTTC
CASSPEGGRDEQYF
>-|TRBV7-3|TRBJ2-1|TRBD1
TGTGCCAGCAGCCCCGCAGGGGGCTCCTACAATGAGCAGTTCTTC
CASSPAGGSYNEQFF
>-|TRBV19|TRBJ1-5|-
TGTGCCAGTAGTATTATCGTGAGTAGCAATCAGCCCCAGCATTTT
CASSIIVSSNQPQHF
>-|TRBV3-1|TRBJ2-5|TRBD2
TGTGCCAGCAGCCAAGAATTCAGGACTAGCGGGGACCAAGAGACCCAGTACTTC
CASSQEFRTSGDQETQYF
>many|TRBV12-3/TRBV12-4|TRBJ2-7|TRBD1
TGTGCCAGCAGTGCTGTTCGGGACAGGGCCTACGAGCAGTACTTC
CASSAVRDRAYEQYF
>many|TRBV11-2|TRBJ2-3|-
TGTGCCAGCAGCTTAGTCCCCCCCTCCGGCACAGATACGCAGTATTTT
CASSLVPPSGTDTQYF
>many|TRBV7-6|TRBJ1-6|-
TGTGCCAGCAGCTTAGATGGTGGTGATTCACCCCTCCACTTT
CASSLDGGDSPLHF
>many|TRBV12-3/TRBV12-4|TRBJ1-4|-
TGTGCCAGCAGTCCCCGGGGGCCTAATGAAAAACTGTTTTTT
CASSPRGPNEKLFF
>many|TRBV20-1|TRBJ2-7|-
TGCAGTGCTAGTGTATCAGGGGATTGGGACGAGCAGTACTTC
CSASVSGDWDEQYF
>many|TRBV7-8|TRBJ2-7|-
TGTGCCAGCAGCCTCTACCGGGACAACTACGAGCAGTACTTC
CASSLYRDNYEQYF